This note documents a single T cell receptor (beta chain) sequence. Compared with germline, one end of the junction differs, possibly owing to a read error. The protocol was immunoSEQ multiplex PCR, while the TCRdb copy is restricted to in-frame clones and leaves out a portion. The sample carries some 22,000 clones, around 90% recorded once. The entry originates in a study of PD-L1 blockade in urothelial cancer. Per the germline V gene, CDR1 is SSHAT and CDR2 is FNYEAQ (reference sequence). The CDR3 sequence is 18 residues long. Sequenced material: PBMCs, taken around atezolizumab (anti-PD-L1) treatment. The chain uses TRBV7-7 and TRBJ1-2; tentative D call: TRBD1 (6 bases). The sequence was obtained from an older woman with urothelial cancer. The CDR3 protein is CASSFRRDHPIRGYGYTF. CDR3 DNA: TGTGCTAGCAGCTTTCGTAGGGATCATCCCATCAGGGGCTATGGCTACACCTTC.